This entry describes one T cell receptor (beta chain). This entry belongs to a study of OX40 agonist ivuxolimab in advanced cancers. Profiling relied on immunoSEQ multiplex PCR, and the TCRdb table lists in-frame clones only, not all of them. The table records 15,000 or so clones, approximately 82% of them present only once. The receptor's source is an adult with an advanced solid tumor such as melanoma, head and neck, liver or kidney cancer. Sequences were derived from CD4+ or CD8+ T cells sorted from blood, sampled in a trial of the OX40 agonist ivuxolimab.

The CDR3 coding sequence is TGTGCCAGCAGCTCACGGGGCCGATCGGTGGCTTTCTTT. It yields the protein CASSSRGRSVAFF. The V and J genes are TRBV11-3 and TRBJ1-1, with D possibly TRBD1 on 5 matching bases. With 4 bases removed from V and 11 bases from J, the gap between germline ends came to 17 bases. This CDR3 spans 13 amino acids. CDR1 and CDR2 from the germline V gene are SGHNT and YENEEA.